The present entry profiles one T cell receptor (beta chain) with its context. Antigen unknown. This CDR3 is 14 amino acids long. After removal of 1 base from V and 6 bases from J, the junction contained 3 bases not matched to a gene. Germline CDR1 reads SGHAT; CDR2 reads FQNNGV. These data are taken from a study of cytomegalovirus exposure and HLA in healthy donors. Study-wide context: Samples from HLA-typed donors yielded about 85 million unique TCRs in an early data release. Findings and limits, study-wide: In vitro assays verified that a few CMV-associated chains recognized CMV antigens specifically. Within an earlier analysis, most TCR beta V segments proved productive either about 87% or about 30% of the time. Some segments of the V type, notably TRBV6-2 and TRBV6-3, were excluded as indistinguishable.

The PCR was carried out with 60 Vbeta primers and 13 Jbeta primers. Clones were sequenced by immunoSEQ multiplex PCR, and TCRdb holds only the in-frame ones, with some missing. The sample records roughly 160,000 clones, 80% being singletons. This sequence originates from a man aged 30-40 years in good health and CMV-seronegative. The rearrangement joins TRBV11-2 to TRBJ2-3, with 8 nucleotides matching TRBD2. The sample comprised PBMCs. CDR3 sequence (DNA): TGTGCCAGCAGCTTAGGTTCGGGAGGGGATACGCAGTATTTT. This sequence encodes CASSLGSGGDTQYF.